This T cell receptor beta chain was captured by sequencing in a study of blood T cell repertoires in COVID-19. On the study more broadly: COVID-19 samples collected from the United States, Italy and Spain covered acute and convalescent phases. T cells, B-cell-depleted T cells, or PBMCs provided the cDNA or gDNA that served as material.

Original processing notes: Reference gene primer amplification yielded estimated nucleated cell counts. Using immunoSEQ multiplex PCR, the repertoire was profiled, and TCRdb retains in-frame clones only, with some absent. V, J and clone size were drawn from that table, and D and trimming were deduced from the DNA. This sample yields about 46,000 clones, of which roughly 88% are seen a single time; about a third belongs to the top ten. V trimming: 8 bases; J trimming: 5 bases; junction bases outside the gene matches: 7. Germline assignment: CDR1 SNHLY and CDR2 FYNNEI. CDR3 length: 16 amino acids. While infection was still active, Seattle patients were enrolled and then followed longitudinally.

This TCR was recovered from a woman of 80 years or more with COVID-19, enrolled during active disease. The chain recombines TRBV2 with TRBJ2-1; 15 nucleotides align to TRBD2. Sequencing used peripheral blood. The CDR3 DNA reads as TGTGCCAGCGTCCAGGGACTAGCGGGAGGCGACAATGAGCAGTTCTTC. This sequence encodes CASVQGLAGGDNEQFF. The full variable domain, completed using reference TRBV2 and TRBJ2-1, is EPEVTQTPSHQVTQMGQEVILRCVPISNHLYFYWYRQILGQKVEFLVSFYNNEISEKSEIFDDQFSVERPDGSNFTLKIRSTKLEDSAMYFCASVQGLAGGDNEQFFGPGTRLTVL.